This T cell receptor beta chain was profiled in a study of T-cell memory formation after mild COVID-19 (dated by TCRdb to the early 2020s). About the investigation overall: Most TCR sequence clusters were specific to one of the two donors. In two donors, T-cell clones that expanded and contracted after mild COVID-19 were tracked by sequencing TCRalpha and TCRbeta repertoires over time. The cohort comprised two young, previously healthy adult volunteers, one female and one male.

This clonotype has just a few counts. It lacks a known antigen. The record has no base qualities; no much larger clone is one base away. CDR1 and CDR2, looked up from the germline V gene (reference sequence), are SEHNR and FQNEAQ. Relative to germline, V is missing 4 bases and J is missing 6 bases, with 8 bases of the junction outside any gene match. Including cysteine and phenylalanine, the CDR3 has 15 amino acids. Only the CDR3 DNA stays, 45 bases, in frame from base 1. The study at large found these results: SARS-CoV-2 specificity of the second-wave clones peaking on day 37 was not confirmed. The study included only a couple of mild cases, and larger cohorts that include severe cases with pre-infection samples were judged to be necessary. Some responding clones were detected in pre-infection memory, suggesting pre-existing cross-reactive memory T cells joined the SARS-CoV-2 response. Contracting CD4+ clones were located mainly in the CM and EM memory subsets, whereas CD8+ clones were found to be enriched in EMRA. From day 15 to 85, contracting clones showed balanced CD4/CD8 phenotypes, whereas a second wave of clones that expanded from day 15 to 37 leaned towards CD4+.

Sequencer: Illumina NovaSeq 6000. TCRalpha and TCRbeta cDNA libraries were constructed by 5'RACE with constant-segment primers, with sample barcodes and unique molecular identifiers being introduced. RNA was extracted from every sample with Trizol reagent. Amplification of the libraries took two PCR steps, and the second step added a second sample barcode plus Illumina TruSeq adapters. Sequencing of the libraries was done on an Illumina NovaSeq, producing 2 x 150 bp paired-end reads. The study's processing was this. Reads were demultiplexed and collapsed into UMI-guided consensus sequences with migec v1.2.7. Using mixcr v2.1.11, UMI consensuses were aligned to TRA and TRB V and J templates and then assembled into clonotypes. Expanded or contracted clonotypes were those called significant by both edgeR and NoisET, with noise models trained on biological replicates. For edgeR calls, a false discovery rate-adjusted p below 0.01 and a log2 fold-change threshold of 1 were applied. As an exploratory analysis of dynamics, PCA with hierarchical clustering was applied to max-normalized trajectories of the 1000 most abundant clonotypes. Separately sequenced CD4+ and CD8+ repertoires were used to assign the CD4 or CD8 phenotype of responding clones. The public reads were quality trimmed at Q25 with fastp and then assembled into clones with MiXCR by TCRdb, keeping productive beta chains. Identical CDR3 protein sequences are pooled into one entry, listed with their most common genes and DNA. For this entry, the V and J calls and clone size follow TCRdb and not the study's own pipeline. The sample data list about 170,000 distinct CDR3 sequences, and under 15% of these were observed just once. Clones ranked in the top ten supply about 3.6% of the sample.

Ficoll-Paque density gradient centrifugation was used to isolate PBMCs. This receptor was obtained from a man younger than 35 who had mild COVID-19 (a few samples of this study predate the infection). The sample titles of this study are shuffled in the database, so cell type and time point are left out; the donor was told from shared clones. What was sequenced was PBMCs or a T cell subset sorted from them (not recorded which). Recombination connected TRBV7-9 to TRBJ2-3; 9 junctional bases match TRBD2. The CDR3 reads CASSSAGLARDTQYF. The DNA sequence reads TGTGCCAGCAGCTCCGCCGGACTAGCGCGGGATACGCAGTATTTT.